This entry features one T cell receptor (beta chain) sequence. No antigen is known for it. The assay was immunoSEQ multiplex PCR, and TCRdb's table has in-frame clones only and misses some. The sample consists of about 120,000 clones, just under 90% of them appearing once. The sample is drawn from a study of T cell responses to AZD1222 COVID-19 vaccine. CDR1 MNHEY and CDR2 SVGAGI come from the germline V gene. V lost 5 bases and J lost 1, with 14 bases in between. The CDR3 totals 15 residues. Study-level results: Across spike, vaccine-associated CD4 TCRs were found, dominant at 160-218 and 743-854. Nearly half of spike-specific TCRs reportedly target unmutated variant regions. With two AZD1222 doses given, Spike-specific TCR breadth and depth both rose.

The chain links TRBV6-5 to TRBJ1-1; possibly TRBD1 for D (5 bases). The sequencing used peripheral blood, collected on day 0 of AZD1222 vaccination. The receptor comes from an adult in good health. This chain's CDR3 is CASSIQGSPNTEAFF. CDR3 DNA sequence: TGTGCCAGCAGTATTCAGGGCAGCCCGAACACTGAAGCTTTCTTT.